This is a list of T cell receptor beta chains from one sample in a study of patients and donors after allogeneic stem cell transplantation. MiXCR was run by TCRdb on the RT-PCR reads, yielding one entry per CDR3 protein. In the table there are over 150,000 distinct CDR3 sequences, 41% of which are singletons. Material for sequencing was blood, either unsorted or a sorted T cell fraction (not recorded which). The receptors shown here come from a human donor who was either an allogeneic HSCT recipient or a stem cell or donor lymphocyte infusion donor (not recorded which). It is not recorded whose cells these are; they may come from a transplant donor. The CDR3 runs from the conserved cysteine through the conserved F or W. Rows may omit the clone size; those that give it use once, few, many or a size class.

clone_size: few; j_call: TRBJ1-1; v_call: TRBV5-8; cdr3_aa: CASSFRTGAFF
clone_size: NA; j_call: TRBJ1-1; v_call: TRBV6-6; cdr3_aa: CASSYSGYRNAEAFF
clone_size: few; j_call: TRBJ1-4; v_call: TRBV19; cdr3_aa: CASHDSSLGEKLFF
clone_size: few; j_call: TRBJ2-3; v_call: TRBV7-2; cdr3_aa: CASSFRFSTDTQYF
clone_size: few; j_call: TRBJ2-3; v_call: TRBV5-1; cdr3_aa: CASSTISGTTDTQYF
clone_size: NA; j_call: TRBJ1-3; v_call: TRBV29-1; cdr3_aa: CSVGAGNTIYF
clone_size: few; j_call: TRBJ1-3; v_call: TRBV4-1; cdr3_aa: CASSQSRDRGNTIYF
clone_size: few; j_call: TRBJ1-4; v_call: TRBV4-3; cdr3_aa: CASSPSDVPKGLFF
clone_size: NA; j_call: TRBJ2-7; v_call: TRBV28; cdr3_aa: CASSLIVLAEAGEQYF
clone_size: NA; j_call: TRBJ1-5; v_call: TRBV5-1; cdr3_aa: CASSWTGEGNQPQHF
clone_size: NA; j_call: TRBJ2-7; v_call: TRBV10-3; cdr3_aa: CAISLDFSYEQYF
clone_size: NA; j_call: TRBJ2-3; v_call: TRBV4-1; cdr3_aa: CASSHPTDRADTQYF
clone_size: once; j_call: TRBJ1-1; v_call: TRBV11-2; cdr3_aa: CASRHAGTGRAAFF
clone_size: NA; j_call: TRBJ2-2; v_call: TRBV20-1; cdr3_aa: CSAREWREGSGELFF
clone_size: once; j_call: TRBJ2-7; v_call: TRBV28; cdr3_aa: CASSAIGMTYEQYF
clone_size: NA; j_call: TRBJ2-1; v_call: TRBV27; cdr3_aa: CASRGTSGFYNEQFF
clone_size: NA; j_call: TRBJ2-5; v_call: TRBV5-1; cdr3_aa: CASSFGREETQYF
clone_size: few; j_call: TRBJ1-5; v_call: TRBV6-6; cdr3_aa: CASSWVRQGVYRNSNQPQHF
clone_size: NA; j_call: TRBJ1-5; v_call: TRBV4-2; cdr3_aa: CASSQETGGQPQHF
clone_size: NA; j_call: TRBJ1-1; v_call: TRBV21-1; cdr3_aa: CASSTRPTEAFF
clone_size: NA; j_call: TRBJ1-1; v_call: TRBV6-2/TRBV6-3; cdr3_aa: CASSLGTAEAFF
clone_size: NA; j_call: TRBJ2-1; v_call: TRBV30; cdr3_aa: CAWSPVNNEQFF
clone_size: NA; j_call: TRBJ2-1; v_call: TRBV7-2; cdr3_aa: CASSPPGLAGRGEQFF
clone_size: few; j_call: TRBJ1-1; v_call: TRBV12-3/TRBV12-4; cdr3_aa: CASRMDRETLQAFF
clone_size: NA; j_call: TRBJ1-6; v_call: TRBV6-6; cdr3_aa: CASSSVGQGASPLHF
clone_size: NA; j_call: TRBJ1-1; v_call: TRBV28; cdr3_aa: CASSLERRTEAFF
clone_size: NA; j_call: TRBJ2-5; v_call: TRBV6-5; cdr3_aa: CASSYTLWADQETQYF
clone_size: NA; j_call: TRBJ1-2; v_call: TRBV7-2; cdr3_aa: CASSLYAGGDLGTYGYTF
clone_size: few; j_call: TRBJ1-1; v_call: TRBV4-3; cdr3_aa: CASSQVRGKGALAEAFF
clone_size: few; j_call: TRBJ1-5; v_call: TRBV15; cdr3_aa: CATSRDWTSGNQPQHF
clone_size: once; j_call: TRBJ2-7; v_call: TRBV10-3; cdr3_aa: CAISVSGQGYEQYF
clone_size: few; j_call: TRBJ1-1; v_call: TRBV12-3/TRBV12-4; cdr3_aa: CASTEGGGFTNTEAFF
clone_size: once; j_call: TRBJ2-1; v_call: TRBV4-3; cdr3_aa: CASSPKGTSGGMYNEQFF
clone_size: few; j_call: TRBJ1-3; v_call: TRBV15; cdr3_aa: CATSFGQGLPPPGNTIYF
clone_size: NA; j_call: TRBJ2-1; v_call: TRBV11-1; cdr3_aa: CASSFSRWDAPFDEQFF
clone_size: NA; j_call: TRBJ1-1; v_call: TRBV15; cdr3_aa: CATSRESPMRTEAFF
clone_size: NA; j_call: TRBJ2-7; v_call: TRBV5-1; cdr3_aa: CASRPGTSFYEQYF
clone_size: NA; j_call: TRBJ2-7; v_call: TRBV24-1; cdr3_aa: CATSDLTGVGQYF
clone_size: few; j_call: TRBJ2-3; v_call: TRBV15; cdr3_aa: CATSRDPGYTDTQYF
clone_size: NA; j_call: TRBJ2-3; v_call: TRBV27; cdr3_aa: CASNQQGVSTDTQYF
clone_size: few; j_call: TRBJ1-4; v_call: TRBV12-3/TRBV12-4; cdr3_aa: CASSSFRTVRTNEKLFF
clone_size: few; j_call: TRBJ1-2; v_call: TRBV20-1; cdr3_aa: CSARVPLDFSRGSGYTF
clone_size: NA; j_call: TRBJ1-5; v_call: TRBV12-3/TRBV12-4; cdr3_aa: CASSLSHANQPQHF
clone_size: NA; j_call: TRBJ1-1; v_call: TRBV12-3/TRBV12-4; cdr3_aa: CASSTGQRNTEAFF
clone_size: NA; j_call: TRBJ2-1; v_call: TRBV28; cdr3_aa: CASSWGTSGYEFF
clone_size: NA; j_call: TRBJ2-3; v_call: TRBV20-1; cdr3_aa: CSARDPLAGGDTQYF
clone_size: NA; j_call: TRBJ1-5; v_call: TRBV6-5; cdr3_aa: CASKRQDNQPQHF
clone_size: few; j_call: TRBJ2-5; v_call: TRBV5-1; cdr3_aa: CASSSTLDQETQYF
clone_size: NA; j_call: TRBJ2-1; v_call: TRBV27; cdr3_aa: CASSLAGVAPNEQFF